The present entry profiles one T cell receptor (beta chain) with its context. This sample was taken from a study of technical replicates of blood from several donors. The repertoire was sequenced with immunoSEQ multiplex PCR; TCRdb's copy has only in-frame clones and lacks some. The sample records 50,000 to 65,000 clones, almost 95% being singletons. Germline CDR1 is LGHNA and CDR2 is YSLEER. With V trimmed by 5 bases and J by 1 base, 8 bases remained unmatched. There are 16 residues in the CDR3. Sequenced input: PBMCs. The TCR was taken from a human donor in good health. Some clones in this sample may be carry-over from other donors' samples. The chain joins TRBV4-3 to TRBJ2-3; TRBD2 matches 8 bases. CDR3 sequence (DNA): TGCGCCAGCAGCGCACTTGGGGGACTAGGCACAGATACGCAGTATTTT. It codes for CASSALGGLGTDTQYF.